This TCR beta chain was identified during a study of early T cells in non-severe SARS-CoV-2 infection. Looking at the study overall: The authors sequenced bulk RNA from unsorted whole blood, leaving chains unpaired. Points from the study as a whole: Matching with VDJdb favored anti-spike CD8 responses (missing private and CD4 specificities).

TCRdb re-called the 5' RACE reads through MiXCR, storing one row per CDR3 protein. The sample includes some 40,000 distinct CDR3 sequences, 3.9% seen only once; the top ten take approximately 11%. This clonotype came up many times. Its antigen is as yet unknown. The germline V and J ends were trimmed by 0 bases and 0 bases, with 6 bases remaining between them. CDR1 is MGHRA, CDR2 YSYEKL, per germline. The CDR3 has 15 residues. This TCR was sampled from an adult who was a healthcare worker with PCR-confirmed SARS-CoV-2 infection or an uninfected control (not recorded which). The sample consisted of whole blood. The chain has TRBV4-1 and TRBJ1-3, with D perhaps TRBD1 (5 bases). The CDR3, as DNA: TGCGCCAGCAGCCAAGACAGGGTCTCTGGAAACACCATATATTTT. Protein sequence: CASSQDRVSGNTIYF.